The present TCR beta chain was sequenced within a study of blood T cell repertoires in COVID-19. Here immunoSEQ multiplex PCR was the method, and the copy in TCRdb shows in-frame clones only, minus some. The sample has over 300,000 clones, about 85% seen once. Two negative PCRs, clearance, or symptom resolution were required of recovered Cohort 3 donors. The CDR3 contains 15 residues. With 0 bases clipped from V and 6 bases from J, the junction kept 6 bases outside the gene matches. The V gene's germline CDR1 is SGDLS and CDR2 YYNGEE. The receptor comes from a woman in her thirties who had recovered from COVID-19. V and J are TRBV9 and TRBJ1-5; 7 bases fit TRBD1. Sequencing used PBMCs or T cells enriched from blood (not recorded which). This chain's CDR3 is CASSVERGLVQPQHF. CDR3 coding DNA: TGTGCCAGCAGCGTAGAGAGGGGGCTGGTTCAGCCCCAGCATTTT.